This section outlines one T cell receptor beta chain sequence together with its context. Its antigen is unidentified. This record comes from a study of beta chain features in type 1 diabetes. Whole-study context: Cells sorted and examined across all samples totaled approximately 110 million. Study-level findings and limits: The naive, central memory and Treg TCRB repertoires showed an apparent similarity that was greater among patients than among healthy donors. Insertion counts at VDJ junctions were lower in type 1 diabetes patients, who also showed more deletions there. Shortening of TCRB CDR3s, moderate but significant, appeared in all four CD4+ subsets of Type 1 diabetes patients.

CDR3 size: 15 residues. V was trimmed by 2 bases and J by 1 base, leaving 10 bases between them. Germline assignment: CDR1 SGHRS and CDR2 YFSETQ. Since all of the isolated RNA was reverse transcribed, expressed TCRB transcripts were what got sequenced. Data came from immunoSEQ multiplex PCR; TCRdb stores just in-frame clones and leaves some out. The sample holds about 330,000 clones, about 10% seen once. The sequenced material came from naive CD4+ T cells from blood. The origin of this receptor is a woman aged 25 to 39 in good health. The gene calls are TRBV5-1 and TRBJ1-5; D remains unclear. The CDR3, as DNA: TGCGCCAGCAGCTTTGCCGGGTTAAGCAATCAGCCCCAGCATTTT. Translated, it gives CASSFAGLSNQPQHF.